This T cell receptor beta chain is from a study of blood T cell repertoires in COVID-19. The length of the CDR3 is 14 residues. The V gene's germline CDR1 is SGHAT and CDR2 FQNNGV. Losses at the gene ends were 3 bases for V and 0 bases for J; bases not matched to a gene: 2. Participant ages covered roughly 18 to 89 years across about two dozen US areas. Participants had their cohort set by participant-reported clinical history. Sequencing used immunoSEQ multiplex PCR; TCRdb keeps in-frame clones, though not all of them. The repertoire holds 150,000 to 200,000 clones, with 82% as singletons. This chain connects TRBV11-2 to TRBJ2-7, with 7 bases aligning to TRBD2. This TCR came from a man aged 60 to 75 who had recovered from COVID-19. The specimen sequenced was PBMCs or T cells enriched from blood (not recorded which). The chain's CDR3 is CASSFSGYSYEQYF. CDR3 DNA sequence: TGTGCCAGCAGCTTTAGCGGGTACTCCTACGAGCAGTACTTC.